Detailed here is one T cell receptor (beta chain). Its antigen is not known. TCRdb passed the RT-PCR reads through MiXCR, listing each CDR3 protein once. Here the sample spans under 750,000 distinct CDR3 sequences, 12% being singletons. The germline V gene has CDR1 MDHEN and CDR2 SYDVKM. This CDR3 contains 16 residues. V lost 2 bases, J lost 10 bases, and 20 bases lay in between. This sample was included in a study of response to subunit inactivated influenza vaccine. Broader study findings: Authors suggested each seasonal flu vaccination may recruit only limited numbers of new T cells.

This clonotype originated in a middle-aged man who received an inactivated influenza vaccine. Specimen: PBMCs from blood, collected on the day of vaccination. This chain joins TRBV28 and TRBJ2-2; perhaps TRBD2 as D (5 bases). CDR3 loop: CASSLGLVGESAELFF. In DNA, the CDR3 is TGTGCCAGCAGTTTAGGACTTGTTGGGGAATCAGCGGAGCTGTTTTTT.